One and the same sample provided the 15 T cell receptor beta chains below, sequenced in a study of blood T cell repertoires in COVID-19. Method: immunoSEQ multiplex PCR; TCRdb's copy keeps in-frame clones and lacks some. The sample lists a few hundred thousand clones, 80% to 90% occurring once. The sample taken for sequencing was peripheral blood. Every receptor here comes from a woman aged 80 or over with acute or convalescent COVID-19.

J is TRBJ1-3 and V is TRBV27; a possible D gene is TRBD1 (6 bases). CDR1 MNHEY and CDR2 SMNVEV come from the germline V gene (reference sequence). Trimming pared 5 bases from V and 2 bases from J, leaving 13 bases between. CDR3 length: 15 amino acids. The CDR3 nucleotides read TGTGCCAGCAGTCTTGGGGGGGCTGCTGGAAACACCATATATTTT. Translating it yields CASSLGGAAGNTIYF.

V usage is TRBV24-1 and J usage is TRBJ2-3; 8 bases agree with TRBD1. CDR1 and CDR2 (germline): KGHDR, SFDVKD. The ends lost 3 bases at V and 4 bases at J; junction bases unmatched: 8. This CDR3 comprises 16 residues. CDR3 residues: CATSDPDRDPPDTQYF. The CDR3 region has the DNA TGTGCCACCAGTGATCCGGACAGGGACCCGCCAGATACGCAGTATTTT.

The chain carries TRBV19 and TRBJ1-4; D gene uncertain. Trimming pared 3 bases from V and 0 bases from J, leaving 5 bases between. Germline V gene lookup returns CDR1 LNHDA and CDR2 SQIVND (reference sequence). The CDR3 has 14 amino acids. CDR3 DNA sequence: TGTGCCAGTAGTATCGGAGCAACTAATGAAAAACTGTTTTTT. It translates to CASSIGATNEKLFF.

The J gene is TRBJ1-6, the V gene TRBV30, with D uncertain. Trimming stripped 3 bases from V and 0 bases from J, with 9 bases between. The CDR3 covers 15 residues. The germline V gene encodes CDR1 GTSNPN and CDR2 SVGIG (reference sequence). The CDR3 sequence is CAWSPRSSYNSPLHF. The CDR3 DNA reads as TGTGCCTGGAGCCCTAGAAGCTCCTATAATTCACCCCTCCACTTT.

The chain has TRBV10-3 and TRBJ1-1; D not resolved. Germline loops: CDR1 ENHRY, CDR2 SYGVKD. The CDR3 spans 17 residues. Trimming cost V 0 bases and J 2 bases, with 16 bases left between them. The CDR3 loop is CAISESASGRGNTEAFF. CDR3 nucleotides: TGTGCCATCAGTGAGTCGGCTAGTGGGCGGGGAAACACTGAAGCTTTCTTT.

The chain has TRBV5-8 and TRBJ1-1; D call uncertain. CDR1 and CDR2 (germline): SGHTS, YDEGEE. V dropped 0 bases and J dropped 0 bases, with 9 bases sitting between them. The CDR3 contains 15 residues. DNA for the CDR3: TGTGCCAGCAGCTTGGATCTCCTTATGAACACTGAAGCTTTCTTT. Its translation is CASSLDLLMNTEAFF.

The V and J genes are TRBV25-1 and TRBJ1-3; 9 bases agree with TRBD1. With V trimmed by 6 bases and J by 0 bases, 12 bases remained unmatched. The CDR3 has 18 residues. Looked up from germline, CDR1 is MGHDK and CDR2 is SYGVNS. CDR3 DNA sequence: TGTGCCAGCAGGGGGACAGGGATACAATTCGCCTCTGGAAACACCATATATTTT. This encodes CASRGTGIQFASGNTIYF.

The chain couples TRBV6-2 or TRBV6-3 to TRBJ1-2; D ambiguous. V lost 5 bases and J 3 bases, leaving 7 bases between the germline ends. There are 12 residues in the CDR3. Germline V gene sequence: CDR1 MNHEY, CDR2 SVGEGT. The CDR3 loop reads CASSPTDYGYTF. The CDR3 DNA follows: TGTGCCAGCAGTCCCACGGACTATGGCTACACCTTC.

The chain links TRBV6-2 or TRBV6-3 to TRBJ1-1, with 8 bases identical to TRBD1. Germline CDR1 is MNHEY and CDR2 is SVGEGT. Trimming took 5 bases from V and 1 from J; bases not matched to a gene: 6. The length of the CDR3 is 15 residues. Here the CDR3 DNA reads TGTGCCAGCAGTCGGCAGGGGGCTGAGAACACTGAAGCTTTCTTT. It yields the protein CASSRQGAENTEAFF.

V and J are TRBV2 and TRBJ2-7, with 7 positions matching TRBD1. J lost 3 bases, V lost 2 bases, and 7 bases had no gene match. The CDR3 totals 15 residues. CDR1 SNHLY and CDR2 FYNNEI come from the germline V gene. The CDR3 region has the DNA TGTGCCAGCAGTGAACAAAGCGGACAGGTCTACGAGCAGTACTTC. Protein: CASSEQSGQVYEQYF.

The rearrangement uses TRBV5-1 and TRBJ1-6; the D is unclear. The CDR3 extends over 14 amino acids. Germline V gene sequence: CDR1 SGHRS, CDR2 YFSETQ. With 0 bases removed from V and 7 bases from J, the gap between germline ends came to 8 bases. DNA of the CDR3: TGCGCCAGCAGCTTGGTTTTGGGCAATTCACCCCTCCACTTT. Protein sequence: CASSLVLGNSPLHF.

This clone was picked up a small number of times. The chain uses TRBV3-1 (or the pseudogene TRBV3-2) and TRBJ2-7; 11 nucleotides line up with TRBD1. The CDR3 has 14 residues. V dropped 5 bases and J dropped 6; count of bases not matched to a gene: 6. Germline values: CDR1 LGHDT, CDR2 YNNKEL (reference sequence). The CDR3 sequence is CASSSRTGGAEQYF. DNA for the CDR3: TGTGCCAGCAGCTCCAGGACAGGGGGCGCCGAGCAGTACTTC.

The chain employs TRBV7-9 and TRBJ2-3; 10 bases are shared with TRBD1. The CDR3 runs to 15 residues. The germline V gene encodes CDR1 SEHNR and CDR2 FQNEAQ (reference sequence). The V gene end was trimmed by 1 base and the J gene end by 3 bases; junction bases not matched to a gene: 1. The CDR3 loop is CASSLGQGATDTQYF. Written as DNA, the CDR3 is TGTGCCAGCAGCTTAGGACAGGGGGCTACAGATACGCAGTATTTT.

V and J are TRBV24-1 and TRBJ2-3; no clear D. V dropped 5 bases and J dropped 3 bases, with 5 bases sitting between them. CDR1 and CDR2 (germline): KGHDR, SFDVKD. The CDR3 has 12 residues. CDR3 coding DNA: TGTGCCACCAGTGGTGTAACAGATACGCAGTATTTT. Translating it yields CATSGVTDTQYF.

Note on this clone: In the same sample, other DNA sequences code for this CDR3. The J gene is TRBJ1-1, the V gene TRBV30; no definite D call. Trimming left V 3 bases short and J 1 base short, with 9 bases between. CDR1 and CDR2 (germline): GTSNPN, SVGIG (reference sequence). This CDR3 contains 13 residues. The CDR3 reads CAWSATGNTEAFF. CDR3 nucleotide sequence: TGTGCCTGGAGCGCTACGGGGAACACTGAAGCTTTCTTT.